The clone carrying this T cell receptor (beta chain) was found a few times. Its target is not known. This sample is drawn from a study of T-cell memory formation after mild COVID-19. Whole-study findings and limits: Clones shrinking between day 15 and 85 showed a balanced CD4/CD8 split, and those that grew later tilted toward CD4+. Researchers report contracting CD4+ clones mostly in CM and EM, with CD8+ clones in EMRA.

MiXCR was run by TCRdb on the 5' RACE reads, yielding one entry per CDR3 protein. The table lists 80,000 to 130,000 distinct CDR3 sequences, around 10% of them singletons. The CDR3 is made up of 18 amino acids. V shed 4 bases and J shed 1 base, with 22 bases lying between them. CDR1 LGHNA and CDR2 YNFKEQ come from the germline V gene. This chain uses TRBV4-2 with TRBJ2-5; a possible D gene is TRBD2 (5 bases). The source of this sequence is a man aged 18 to 35 who had mild COVID-19 (a few samples of this study predate the infection). Cell type and time point are not known. The specimen sequenced was PBMCs or a T cell subset sorted from them (not recorded which). The CDR3 is CASSPKRTLGLGQETQYF. The CDR3 DNA sequence: TGTGCCAGCAGCCCCAAGCGGACCCTGGGCTTAGGCCAAGAGACCCAGTACTTC.